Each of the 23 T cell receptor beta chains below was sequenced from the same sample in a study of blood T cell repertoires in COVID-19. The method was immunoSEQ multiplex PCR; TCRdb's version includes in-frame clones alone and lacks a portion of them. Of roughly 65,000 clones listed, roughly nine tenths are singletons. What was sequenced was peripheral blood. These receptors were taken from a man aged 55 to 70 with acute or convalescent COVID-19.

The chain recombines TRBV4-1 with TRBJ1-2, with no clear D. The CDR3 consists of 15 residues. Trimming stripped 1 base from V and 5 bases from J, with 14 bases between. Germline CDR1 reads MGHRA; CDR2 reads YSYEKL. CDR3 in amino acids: CASSQVNREEYGYTF. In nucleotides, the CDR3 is TGCGCCAGCAGCCAAGTGAATCGAGAAGAGTATGGCTACACCTTC.

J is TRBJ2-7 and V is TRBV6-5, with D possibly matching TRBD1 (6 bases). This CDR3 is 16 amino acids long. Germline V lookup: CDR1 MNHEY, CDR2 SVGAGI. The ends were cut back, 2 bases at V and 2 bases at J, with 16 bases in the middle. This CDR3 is CASSYKAGVLAYEQYF. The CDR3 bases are TGTGCCAGCAGTTACAAGGCAGGGGTCCTTGCCTACGAGCAGTACTTC.

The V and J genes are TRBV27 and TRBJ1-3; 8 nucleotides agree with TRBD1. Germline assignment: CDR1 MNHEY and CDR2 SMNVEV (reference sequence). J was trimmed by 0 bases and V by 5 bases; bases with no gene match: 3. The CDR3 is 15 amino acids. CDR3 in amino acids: CASSRTGYSGNTIYF. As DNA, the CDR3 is TGTGCCAGCAGTAGGACAGGGTACTCTGGAAACACCATATATTTT.

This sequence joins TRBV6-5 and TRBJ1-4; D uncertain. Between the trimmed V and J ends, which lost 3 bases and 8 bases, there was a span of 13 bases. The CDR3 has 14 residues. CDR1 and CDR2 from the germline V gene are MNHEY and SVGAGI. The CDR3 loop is CASSYDGDGEKLFF. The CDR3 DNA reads TGTGCCAGCAGTTATGACGGCGACGGGGAAAAACTGTTTTTT.

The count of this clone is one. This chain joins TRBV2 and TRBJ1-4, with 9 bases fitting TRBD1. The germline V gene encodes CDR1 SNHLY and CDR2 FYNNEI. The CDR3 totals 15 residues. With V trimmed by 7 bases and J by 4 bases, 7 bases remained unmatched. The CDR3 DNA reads TGTGCCAGCACAGCTAAGGACAGGGGTAATGAAAAACTGTTTTTT. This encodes CASTAKDRGNEKLFF.

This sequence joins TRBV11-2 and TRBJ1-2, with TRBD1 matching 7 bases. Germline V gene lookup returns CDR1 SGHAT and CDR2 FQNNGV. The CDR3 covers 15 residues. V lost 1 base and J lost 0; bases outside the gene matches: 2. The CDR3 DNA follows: TGTGCCAGCAGCTTAGCAGGGGGTACTAACTATGGCTACACCTTC. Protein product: CASSLAGGTNYGYTF. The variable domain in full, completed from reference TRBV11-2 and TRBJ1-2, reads EAGVAQSPRYKIIEKRQSVAFWCNPISGHATLYWYQQILGQGPKLLIQFQNNGVVDDSQLPKDRFSAERLKGVDSTLKIQPAKLEDSAVYLCASSLAGGTNYGYTFGSGTRLTVV.

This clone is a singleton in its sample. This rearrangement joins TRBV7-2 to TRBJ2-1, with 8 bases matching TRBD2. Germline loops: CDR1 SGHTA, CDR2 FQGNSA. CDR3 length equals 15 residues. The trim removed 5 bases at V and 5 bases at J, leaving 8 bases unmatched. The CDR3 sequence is CASSHREGRDNEQFF. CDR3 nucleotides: TGTGCCAGCAGCCACCGGGAGGGGCGAGACAATGAGCAGTTCTTC. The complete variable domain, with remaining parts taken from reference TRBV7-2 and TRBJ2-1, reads GAGVSQSPSNKVTEKGKDVELRCDPISGHTALYWYRQSLGQGLEFLIYFQGNSAPDKSGLPSDRFSAERTGGSVSTLTIQRTQQEDSAVYLCASSHREGRDNEQFFGPGTRLTVL.

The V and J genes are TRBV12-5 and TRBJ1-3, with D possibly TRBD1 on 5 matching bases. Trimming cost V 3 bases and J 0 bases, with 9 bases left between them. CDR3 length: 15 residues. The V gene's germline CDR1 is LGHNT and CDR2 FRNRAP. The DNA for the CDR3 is TGTGCTAGTGGTTTAGGGGTCCCCTCTGGAAACACCATATATTTT. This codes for CASGLGVPSGNTIYF.

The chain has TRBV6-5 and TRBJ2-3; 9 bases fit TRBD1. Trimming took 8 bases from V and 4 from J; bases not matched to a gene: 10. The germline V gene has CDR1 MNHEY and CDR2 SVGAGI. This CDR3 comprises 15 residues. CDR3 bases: TGTGCCAGCGAGAGGACAGGGGAGGGAGCAGATACGCAGTATTTT. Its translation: CASERTGEGADTQYF.

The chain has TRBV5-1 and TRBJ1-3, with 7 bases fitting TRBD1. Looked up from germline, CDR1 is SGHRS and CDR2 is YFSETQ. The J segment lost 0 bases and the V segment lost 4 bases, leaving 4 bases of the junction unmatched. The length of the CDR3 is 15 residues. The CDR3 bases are TGCGCCAGCAGCCCTTGGGACAGCTCTGGAAACACCATATATTTT. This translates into CASSPWDSSGNTIYF.

The CDR3 here is CAISLTGADTEAFF. The CDR3 DNA reads as TGTGCCATCAGTCTGACAGGGGCGGACACTGAAGCTTTCTTT. The chain joins TRBV10-3 to TRBJ1-1, with 8 positions matching TRBD1. The CDR3 covers 14 residues. Germline assignment: CDR1 ENHRY and CDR2 SYGVKD. Trimming removed 5 bases from V and 3 bases from J; junction bases left unmatched: 5.

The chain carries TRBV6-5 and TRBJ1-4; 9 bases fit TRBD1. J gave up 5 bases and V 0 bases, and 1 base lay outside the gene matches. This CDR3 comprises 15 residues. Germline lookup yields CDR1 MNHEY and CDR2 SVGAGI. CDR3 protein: CASSYSDRGNEKLFF. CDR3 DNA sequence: TGTGCCAGCAGTTACTCCGACAGGGGGAATGAAAAACTGTTTTTT.

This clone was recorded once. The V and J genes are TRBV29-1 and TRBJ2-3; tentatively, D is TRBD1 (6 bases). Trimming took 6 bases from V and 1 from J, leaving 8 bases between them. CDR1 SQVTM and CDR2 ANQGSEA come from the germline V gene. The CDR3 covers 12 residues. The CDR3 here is CSVGAGTDTQYF. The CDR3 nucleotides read TGCAGCGTGGGGGCAGGCACAGATACGCAGTATTTT.

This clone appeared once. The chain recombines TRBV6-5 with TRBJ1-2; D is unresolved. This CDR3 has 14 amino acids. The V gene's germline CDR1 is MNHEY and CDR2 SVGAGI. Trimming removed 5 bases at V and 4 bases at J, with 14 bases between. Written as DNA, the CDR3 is TGTGCCAGCAGTCCGGGAGGATGGGTCTATGGCTACACCTTC. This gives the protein CASSPGGWVYGYTF.

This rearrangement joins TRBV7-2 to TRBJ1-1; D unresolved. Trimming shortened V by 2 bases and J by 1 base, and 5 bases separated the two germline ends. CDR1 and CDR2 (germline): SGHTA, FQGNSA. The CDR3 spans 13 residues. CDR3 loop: CASSLNGNTEAFF. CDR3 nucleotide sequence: TGTGCCAGCAGCTTAAACGGGAACACTGAAGCTTTCTTT. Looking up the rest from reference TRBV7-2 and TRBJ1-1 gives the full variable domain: GAGVSQSPSNKVTEKGKDVELRCDPISGHTALYWYRQSLGQGLEFLIYFQGNSAPDKSGLPSDRFSAERTGGSVSTLTIQRTQQEDSAVYLCASSLNGNTEAFFGQGTRLTVV.

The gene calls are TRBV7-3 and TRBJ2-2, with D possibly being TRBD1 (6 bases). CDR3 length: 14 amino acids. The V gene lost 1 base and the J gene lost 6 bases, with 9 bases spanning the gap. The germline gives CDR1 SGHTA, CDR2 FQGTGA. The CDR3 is CASSLIGGSGELFF. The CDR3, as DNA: TGTGCCAGCAGCTTAATTGGGGGCTCCGGGGAGCTGTTTTTT.

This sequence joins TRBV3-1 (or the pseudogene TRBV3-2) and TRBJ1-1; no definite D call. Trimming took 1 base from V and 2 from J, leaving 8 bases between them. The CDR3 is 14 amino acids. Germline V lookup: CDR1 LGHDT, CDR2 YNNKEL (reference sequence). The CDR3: CASSQGGFNTEAFF. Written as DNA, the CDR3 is TGTGCCAGCAGCCAAGGCGGGTTTAACACTGAAGCTTTCTTT.

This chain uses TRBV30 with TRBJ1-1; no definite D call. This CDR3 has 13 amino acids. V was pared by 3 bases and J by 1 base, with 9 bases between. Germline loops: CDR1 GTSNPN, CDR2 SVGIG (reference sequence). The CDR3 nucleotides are TGTGCCTGGAGAAGGACTGGGAACACTGAAGCTTTCTTT. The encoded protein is CAWRRTGNTEAFF.

The CDR3 DNA sequence: TGTGCCAGCAGCTTTCAAAGCAATCAGCCCCAGCATTTT. Amino acid sequence: CASSFQSNQPQHF. The rearrangement joins TRBV5-8 to TRBJ1-5; D is undetermined. The CDR3 is made up of 13 amino acids. The germline V and J ends were trimmed by 2 bases and 1 base, with 4 bases remaining between them. Looked up from germline, CDR1 is SGHTS and CDR2 is YDEGEE.

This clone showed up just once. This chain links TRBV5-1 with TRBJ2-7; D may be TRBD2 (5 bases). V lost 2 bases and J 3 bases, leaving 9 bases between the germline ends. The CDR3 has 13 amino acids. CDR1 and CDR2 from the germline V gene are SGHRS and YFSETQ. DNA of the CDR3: TGCGCCAGCAGCTTCGGGGAAAGCTACGAGCAGTACTTC. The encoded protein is CASSFGESYEQYF.

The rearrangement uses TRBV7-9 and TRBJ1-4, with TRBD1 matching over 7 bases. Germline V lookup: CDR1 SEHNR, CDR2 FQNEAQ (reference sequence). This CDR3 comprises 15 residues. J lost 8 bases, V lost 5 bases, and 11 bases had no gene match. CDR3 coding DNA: TGTGCCAGCAGCCCTAGCTTAGACAGGGACGAAAAACTGTTTTTT. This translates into CASSPSLDRDEKLFF. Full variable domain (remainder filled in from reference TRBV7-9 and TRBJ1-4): DTGVSQNPRHKITKRGQNVTFRCDPISEHNRLYWYRQTLGQGPEFLTYFQNEAQLEKSRLLSDRFSAERPKGSFSTLEIQRTEQGDSAMYLCASSPSLDRDEKLFFGSGTQLSVL.

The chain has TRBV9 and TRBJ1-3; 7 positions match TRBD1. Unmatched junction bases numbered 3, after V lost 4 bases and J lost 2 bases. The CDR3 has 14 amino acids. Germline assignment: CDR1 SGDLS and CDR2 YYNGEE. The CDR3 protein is CASSPGQPGNTIYF. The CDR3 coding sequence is TGTGCCAGCAGCCCGGGACAGCCTGGAAACACCATATATTTT.

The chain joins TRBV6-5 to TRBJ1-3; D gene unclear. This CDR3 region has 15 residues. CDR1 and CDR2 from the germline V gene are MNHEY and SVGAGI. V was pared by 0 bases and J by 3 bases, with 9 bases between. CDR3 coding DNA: TGTGCCAGCAGTTACTCGAGAGGGCTTGGAAACACCATATATTTT. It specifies CASSYSRGLGNTIYF.